The rows below give T cell receptor beta chains drawn from one sample of a study of response to subunit inactivated influenza vaccine. TCRdb recomputed calls from the RT-PCR reads with MiXCR, one row per CDR3 protein. Altogether approximately 310,000 distinct CDR3 sequences are present, 20% to 25% being singletons, with the ten largest covering roughly 10%. This sample comprised PBMCs from blood, obtained about 19 months after vaccination. Receptors were obtained from a man between 50 and 75 years old who received an inactivated influenza vaccine. The CDR3 runs from the conserved cysteine through the conserved F or W. A D gene is named only where the DNA matches it firmly. Clone sizes are given selectively: once, few, many, or a class where the clone is expanded.

13 | TRBJ1-4 | . | . | TRBV12-3/TRBV12-4 | TGTGCCAGCAAAAGGGCGGCGAAAGAAAAACTGTTTTTT | CASKRAAKEKLFF
15 | TRBJ2-7 | . | TRBD1 | TRBV27 | TGTGCCAGCAGTATCATAATGGGACAGGGCTACGAGCAGTACTTC | CASSIIMGQGYEQYF
12 | TRBJ2-1 | . | . | TRBV7-9 | TGTGCCAGCAGCTTAGTGGCGGGAAAGCAGTTCTTC | CASSLVAGKQFF
13 | TRBJ2-7 | . | . | TRBV4-1 | TGCGCCAGCAGCCAAGATTGGGGCAACGAGCAGTACTTC | CASSQDWGNEQYF
14 | TRBJ1-2 | many | . | TRBV7-2 | TGTGCCAGCAGCTTATATCCGCTTAACTATGGCTACACCTTC | CASSLYPLNYGYTF
17 | TRBJ1-5 | few | . | TRBV28 | TGTGCCAGCAGTACTATCCCCTTTGACAGGAGCAATCAGCCCCAGCATTTT | CASSTIPFDRSNQPQHF
12 | TRBJ1-2 | many | . | TRBV29-1 | TGCAGCGTCGATCCGATGACTGCGGGCTACACCTTC | CSVDPMTAGYTF
15 | TRBJ2-5 | . | TRBD2 | TRBV13 | TGTGCCAGCAGCTCCCTGACTAGCGGGAGTGAGACCCAGTACTTC | CASSSLTSGSETQYF
15 | TRBJ1-1 | few | . | TRBV9 | TGTGCCAGCAGCGTAGAGGTACATCCGAACACTGAAGCTTTCTTT | CASSVEVHPNTEAFF
13 | TRBJ1-2 | many | . | TRBV20-1 | TGCAGTGCTATCCCGGGGGATAACTATGGCTACACCTTC | CSAIPGDNYGYTF
15 | TRBJ2-5 | . | TRBD2 | TRBV12-5 | TGTGCTAGTGGTACCGGACTAGCGGTTCAAGAGACCCAGTACTTC | CASGTGLAVQETQYF
14 | TRBJ1-6 | few | . | TRBV6-1 | TGTGCCACACAAGAAGGGACCTCTAATTCACCCCTCCACTTT | CATQEGTSNSPLHF
17 | TRBJ1-5 | few | TRBD1 | TRBV20-1 | TGCAGTGCTAGTAAGAGACAGGGGACTTATAGCAATCAGCCCCAGCATTTT | CSASKRQGTYSNQPQHF
12 | TRBJ2-7 | . | TRBD1 | TRBV29-1 | TGCAGCGTTGACACAGGGGGCGACGAGCAGTACTTC | CSVDTGGDEQYF
16 | TRBJ1-4 | few | . | TRBV4-1 | TGCGCCAGCAGCCTCCGACAATCTTCCACTAATGAAAAACTGTTTTTT | CASSLRQSSTNEKLFF
15 | TRBJ2-1 | few | . | TRBV7-8 | TGTGCCAGCAGCTTAGAGTCCGGGGGCTACAATGAGCAGTTCTTC | CASSLESGGYNEQFF
19 | TRBJ2-1 | few | TRBD2 | TRBV15 | TGTGCCACCAGCAGGCCGGGACTAGCGGTCTCGAGCTCCTACAATGAGCAGTTCTTC | CATSRPGLAVSSSYNEQFF
13 | TRBJ1-2 | few | . | TRBV30 | TGTGCCTGGAGTCGGGGGTTGGGCTATGGCTACACCTTC | CAWSRGLGYGYTF
16 | TRBJ1-1 | few | . | TRBV7-9 | TGTGCCAGCAGCAGAAACACCGCAGGGCTTAACACTGAAGCTTTCTTT | CASSRNTAGLNTEAFF
14 | TRBJ1-5 | . | . | TRBV28 | TGTGCCAGCAGTTTAACCGGGGGTCCTCAGCCCCAGCATTTT | CASSLTGGPQPQHF
15 | TRBJ2-7 | . | TRBD1 | TRBV10-3 | TGTGCCATCAGAGACGGGACAGGGCGGTTCTACGAGCAGTACTTC | CAIRDGTGRFYEQYF
14 | TRBJ2-3 | . | . | TRBV4-3 | TGCGCCAGCAGCCAAGCCGCGAGCACAGATACGCAGTATTTT | CASSQAASTDTQYF
13 | TRBJ1-4 | many | . | TRBV5-1 | TGCGCCAGCAGCCGGGGTACTAATGAAAAACTGTTTTTT | CASSRGTNEKLFF
15 | TRBJ2-1 | few | . | TRBV28 | TGTGCCAGCAGTCCCTCCGGGGACTCCTACAATGAGCAGTTCTTC | CASSPSGDSYNEQFF
14 | TRBJ2-1 | . | TRBD1 | TRBV29-1 | TGCAGCGTTGTCCGGACAGGGGTCACCGGTGAGCAGTTCTTC | CSVVRTGVTGEQFF
15 | TRBJ1-5 | . | TRBD1 | TRBV28 | TGTGCCAGCAGCCGGGGACAGGGAAAATATCAGCCCCAGCATTTT | CASSRGQGKYQPQHF
14 | TRBJ2-2 | few | TRBD1 | TRBV18 | TGTGCCAGCTCACCGGACAGGGGAACCGGGGAGCTGTTTTTT | CASSPDRGTGELFF
14 | TRBJ2-1 | few | TRBD1 | TRBV12-3/TRBV12-4 | TGTGCCAGCAGGGGGACAGGGCGGGAGTGGGAGCAGTTCTTC | CASRGTGREWEQFF
14 | TRBJ1-1 | . | . | TRBV18 | TGTGCCAGCTCACCAGGTCTAGTGAACACTGAAGCTTTCTTT | CASSPGLVNTEAFF
14 | TRBJ1-6 | many | . | TRBV10-2 | TGCGCCAGCAGTGAGTTCAAGGGGTATTCACCCCTCCACTTT | CASSEFKGYSPLHF
16 | TRBJ1-1 | many | . | TRBV11-2 | TGTGCCAGCAGCCCACAGTGGGGCCTGGAGGACACTGAAGCTTTCTTT | CASSPQWGLEDTEAFF
14 | TRBJ1-1 | . | . | TRBV3-1 | TGTGCCAGCAGCCAAACCGGGATTCACACTGAAGCTTTCTTT | CASSQTGIHTEAFF
13 | TRBJ2-5 | . | TRBD2 | TRBV20-1 | TGCAGTGCTAGGGGCGGGGGGGCAGAGACCCAGTACTTC | CSARGGGAETQYF
14 | TRBJ1-5 | few | . | TRBV7-2 | TGTGCCAGCAGCGCAACGGGAGGGGTTCAGCCCCAGCATTTT | CASSATGGVQPQHF
11 | TRBJ1-1 | . | . | TRBV29-1 | TGCAGCGTTGAGACAGCGACTGAAGCTTTCTTT | CSVETATEAFF
15 | TRBJ2-3 | . | . | TRBV24-1 | TGTGCCACCAGTGAGTCCGGGACGGAGACAGATACGCAGTATTTT | CATSESGTETDTQYF
11 | TRBJ2-1 | few | . | TRBV6-6 | TGTGCCAGCAGTTACGGAGGAGAGCAGTTCTTC | CASSYGGEQFF
17 | TRBJ1-6 | . | TRBD1 | TRBV20-1 | TGCAGTGCTAGAGACAACAGGGGGTTGTCCTATAATTCACCCCTCCACTTT | CSARDNRGLSYNSPLHF
13 | TRBJ1-2 | many | . | TRBV12-3/TRBV12-4 | TGTGCCAGCAGTTTAGAACCGGACTATGGCTACACCTTC | CASSLEPDYGYTF
14 | TRBJ1-4 | few | . | TRBV4-3 | TGCGCCAGCAGCCCGACGGTCATGAGTGAAAAACTGTTTTTT | CASSPTVMSEKLFF
15 | TRBJ2-3 | . | TRBD1 | TRBV7-2 | TGTGCCAGCAGCCCCAGGGGGCCGGGCACAGATACGCAGTATTTT | CASSPRGPGTDTQYF